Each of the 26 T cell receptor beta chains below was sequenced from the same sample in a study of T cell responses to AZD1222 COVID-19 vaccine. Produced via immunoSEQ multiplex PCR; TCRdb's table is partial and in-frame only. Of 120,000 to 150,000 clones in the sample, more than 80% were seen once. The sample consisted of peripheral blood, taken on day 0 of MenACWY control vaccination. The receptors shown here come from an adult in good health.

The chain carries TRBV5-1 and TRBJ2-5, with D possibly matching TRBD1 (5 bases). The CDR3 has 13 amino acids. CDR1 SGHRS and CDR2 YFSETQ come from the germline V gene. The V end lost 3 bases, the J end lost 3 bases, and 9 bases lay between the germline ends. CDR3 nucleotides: TGCGCCAGCAGCTCCTTGACAGAAGAGACCCAGTACTTC. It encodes CASSSLTEETQYF.

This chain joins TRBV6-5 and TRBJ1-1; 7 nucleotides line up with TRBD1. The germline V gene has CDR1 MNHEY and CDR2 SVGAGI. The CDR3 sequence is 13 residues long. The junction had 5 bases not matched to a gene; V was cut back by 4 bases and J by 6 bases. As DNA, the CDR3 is TGTGCCAGCAGTTCCGACAGGGCATCTGAAGCTTTCTTT. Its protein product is CASSSDRASEAFF.

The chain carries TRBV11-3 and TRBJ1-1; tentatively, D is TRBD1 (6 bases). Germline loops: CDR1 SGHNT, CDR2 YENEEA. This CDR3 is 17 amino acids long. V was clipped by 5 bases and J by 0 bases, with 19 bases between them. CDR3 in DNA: TGTGCCAGCAGCGTTATGGGGGGGGGCCCCCTGAACACTGAAGCTTTCTTT. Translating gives CASSVMGGGPLNTEAFF.

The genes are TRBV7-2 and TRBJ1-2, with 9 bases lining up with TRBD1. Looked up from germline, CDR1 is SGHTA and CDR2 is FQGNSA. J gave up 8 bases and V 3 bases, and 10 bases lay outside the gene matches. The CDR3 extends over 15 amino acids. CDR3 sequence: CASSLTTTGGRGYTF. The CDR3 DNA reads TGTGCCAGCAGCTTGACGACGACAGGGGGTAGGGGCTACACCTTC.

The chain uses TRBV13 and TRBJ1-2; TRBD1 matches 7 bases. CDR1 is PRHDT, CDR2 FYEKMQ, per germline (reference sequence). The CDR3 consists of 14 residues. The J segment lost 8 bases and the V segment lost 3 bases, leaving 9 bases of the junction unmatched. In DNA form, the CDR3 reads TGTGCCAGCAGCTTTCGGGACAGAGTGTGGGGCTACACCTTC. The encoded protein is CASSFRDRVWGYTF. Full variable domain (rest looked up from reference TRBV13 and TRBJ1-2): AAGVIQSPRHLIKEKRETATLKCYPIPRHDTVYWYQQGPGQDPQFLISFYEKMQSDKGSIPDRFSAQQFSDYHSELNMSSLELGDSALYFCASSFRDRVWGYTFGSGTRLTVV.

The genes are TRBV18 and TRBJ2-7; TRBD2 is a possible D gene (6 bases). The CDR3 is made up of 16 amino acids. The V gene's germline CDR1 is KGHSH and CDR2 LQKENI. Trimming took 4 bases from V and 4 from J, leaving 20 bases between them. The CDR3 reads CASSRLGGITSYEQYF. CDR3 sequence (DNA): TGTGCCAGCTCACGGTTGGGGGGAATTACGTCTTACGAGCAGTACTTC.

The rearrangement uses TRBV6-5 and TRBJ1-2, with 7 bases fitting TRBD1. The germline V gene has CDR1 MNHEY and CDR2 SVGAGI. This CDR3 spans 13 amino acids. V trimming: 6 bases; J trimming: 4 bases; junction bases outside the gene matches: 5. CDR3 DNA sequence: TGTGCCAGCAGGGCCGGACAGGCCTATGGCTACACCTTC. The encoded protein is CASRAGQAYGYTF.

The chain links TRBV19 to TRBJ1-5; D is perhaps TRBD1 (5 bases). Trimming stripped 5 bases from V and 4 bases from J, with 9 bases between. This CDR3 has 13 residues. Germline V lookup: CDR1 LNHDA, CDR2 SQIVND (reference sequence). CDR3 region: CASSGTGNQPQHF. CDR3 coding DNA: TGTGCCAGTAGTGGGACGGGGAATCAGCCCCAGCATTTT.

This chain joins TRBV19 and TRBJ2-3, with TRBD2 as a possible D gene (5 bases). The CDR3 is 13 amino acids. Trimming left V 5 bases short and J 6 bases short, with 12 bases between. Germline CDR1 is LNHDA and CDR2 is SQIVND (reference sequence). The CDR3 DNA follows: TGTGCCAGTAGTCTAGCTTTTTTGGATACGCAGTATTTT. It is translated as CASSLAFLDTQYF.

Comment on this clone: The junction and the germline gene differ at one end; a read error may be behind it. The CDR3: CAWSKGGNAEAFF. The CDR3 DNA sequence: TGTGCCTGGAGCAAAGGGGGGAACGCTGAAGCTTTCTTT. The gene calls are TRBV30 and TRBJ1-1; tentatively, D is TRBD1 (6 bases). This CDR3 comprises 13 residues. The germline gives CDR1 GTSNPN, CDR2 SVGIG (reference sequence).

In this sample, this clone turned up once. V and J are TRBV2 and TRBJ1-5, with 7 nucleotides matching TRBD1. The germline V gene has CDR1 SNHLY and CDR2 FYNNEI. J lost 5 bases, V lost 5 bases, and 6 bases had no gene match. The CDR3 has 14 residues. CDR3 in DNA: TGTGCCAGCAGTCCGGACAGGCAGGATCAGCCCCAGCATTTT. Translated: CASSPDRQDQPQHF.

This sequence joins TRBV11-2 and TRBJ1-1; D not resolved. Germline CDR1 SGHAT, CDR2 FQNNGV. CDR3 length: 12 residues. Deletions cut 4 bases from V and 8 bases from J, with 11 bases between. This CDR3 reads CASSSLGSEAFF. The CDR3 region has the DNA TGTGCCAGCAGCTCCTTAGGTTCAGAAGCTTTCTTT. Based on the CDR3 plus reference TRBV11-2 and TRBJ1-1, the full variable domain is EAGVAQSPRYKIIEKRQSVAFWCNPISGHATLYWYQQILGQGPKLLIQFQNNGVVDDSQLPKDRFSAERLKGVDSTLKIQPAKLEDSAVYLCASSSLGSEAFFGQGTRLTVV.

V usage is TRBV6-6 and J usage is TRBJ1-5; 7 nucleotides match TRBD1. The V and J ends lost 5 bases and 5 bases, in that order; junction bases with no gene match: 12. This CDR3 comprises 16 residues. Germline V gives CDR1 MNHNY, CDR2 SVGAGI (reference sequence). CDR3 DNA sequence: TGTGCCAGCAGTCGACAGGGAGGGGGCTTTGATCAGCCCCAGCATTTT. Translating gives CASSRQGGGFDQPQHF.

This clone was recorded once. The CDR3 region is CASSLAGASTATDTQYF. The CDR3 DNA is TGTGCCAGCAGCTTAGCGGGGGCCTCAACGGCCACAGATACGCAGTATTTT. The chain uses TRBV7-2 and TRBJ2-3; D possibly corresponds to TRBD1 (6 bases). This CDR3 is built from 17 residues. Germline-derived CDR1 and CDR2 are SGHTA and FQGNSA. With 0 bases removed from V and 2 bases from J, the gap between germline ends came to 15 bases.

In DNA, the CDR3 is TGTGCCAGCAGCCTACAGAACATGAACACTGAAGCTTTCTTT. Translated, it gives CASSLQNMNTEAFF. The chain couples TRBV7-2 to TRBJ1-1, with D hard to call. Germline-derived CDR1 and CDR2 are SGHTA and FQGNSA. This CDR3 is built from 14 residues. Trimming removed 5 bases from V and 0 bases from J, with 10 bases in between.

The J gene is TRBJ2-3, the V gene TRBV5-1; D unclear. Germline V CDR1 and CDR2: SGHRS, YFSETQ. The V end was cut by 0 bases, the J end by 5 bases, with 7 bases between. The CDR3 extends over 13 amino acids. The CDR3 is CASSLAGLDTQYF. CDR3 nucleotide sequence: TGCGCCAGCAGCTTGGCCGGTCTAGATACGCAGTATTTT.

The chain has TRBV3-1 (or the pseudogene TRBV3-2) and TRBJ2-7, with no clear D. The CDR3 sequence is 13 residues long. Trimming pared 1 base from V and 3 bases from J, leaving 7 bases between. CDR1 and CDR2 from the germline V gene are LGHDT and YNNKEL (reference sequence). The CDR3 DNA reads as TGTGCCAGCAGCCAAGTAGGGCGCTACGAGCAGTACTTC. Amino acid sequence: CASSQVGRYEQYF.

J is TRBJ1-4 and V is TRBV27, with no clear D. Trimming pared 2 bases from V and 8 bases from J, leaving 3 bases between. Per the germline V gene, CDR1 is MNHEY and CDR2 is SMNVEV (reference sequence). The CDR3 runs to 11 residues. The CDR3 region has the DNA TGTGCCAGCAGTTTAGACGAAAAACTGTTTTTT. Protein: CASSLDEKLFF.

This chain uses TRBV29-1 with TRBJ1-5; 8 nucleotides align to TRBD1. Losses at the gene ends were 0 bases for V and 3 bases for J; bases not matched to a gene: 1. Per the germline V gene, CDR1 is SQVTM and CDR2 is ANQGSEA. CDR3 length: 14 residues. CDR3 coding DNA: TGCAGCGTTGAAGAGGACAGGGACAATCAGCCCCAGCATTTT. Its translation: CSVEEDRDNQPQHF.

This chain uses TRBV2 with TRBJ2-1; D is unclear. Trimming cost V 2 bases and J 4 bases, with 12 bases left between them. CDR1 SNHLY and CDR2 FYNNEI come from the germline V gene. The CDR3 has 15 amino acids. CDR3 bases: TGTGCCAGCAGTGAAACTCGTCGAATTTACAATGAGCAGTTCTTC. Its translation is CASSETRRIYNEQFF.

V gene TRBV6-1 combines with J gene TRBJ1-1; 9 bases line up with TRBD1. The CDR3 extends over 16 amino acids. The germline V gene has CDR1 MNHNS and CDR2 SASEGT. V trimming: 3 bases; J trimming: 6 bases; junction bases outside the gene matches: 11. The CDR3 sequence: CASSDNRGLVGSEAFF. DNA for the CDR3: TGTGCCAGCAGTGACAACAGGGGGCTGGTAGGTTCTGAAGCTTTCTTT.

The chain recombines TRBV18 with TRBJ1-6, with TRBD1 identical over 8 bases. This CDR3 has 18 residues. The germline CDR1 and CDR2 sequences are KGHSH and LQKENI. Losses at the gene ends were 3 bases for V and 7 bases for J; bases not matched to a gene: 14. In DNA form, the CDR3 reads TGTGCCAGCTCACCCCGAGGACAGGGCCAAGATGGGAATTCACCCCTCCACTTT. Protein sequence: CASSPRGQGQDGNSPLHF.

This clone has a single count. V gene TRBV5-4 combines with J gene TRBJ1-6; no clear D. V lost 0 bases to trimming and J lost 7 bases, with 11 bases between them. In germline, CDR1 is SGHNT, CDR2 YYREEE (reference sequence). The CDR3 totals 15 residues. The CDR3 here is CASSLGGAKNSPLHF. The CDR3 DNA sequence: TGTGCCAGCAGCTTGGGTGGCGCCAAGAATTCACCCCTCCACTTT.

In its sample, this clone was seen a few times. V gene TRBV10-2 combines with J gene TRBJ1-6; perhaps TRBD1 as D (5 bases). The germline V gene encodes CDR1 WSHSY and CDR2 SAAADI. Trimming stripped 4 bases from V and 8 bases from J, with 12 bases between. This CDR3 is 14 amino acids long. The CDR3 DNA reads TGCGCCAGCAGTGGTCAGGGCTGGGATTCACCCCTCCACTTT. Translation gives CASSGQGWDSPLHF.

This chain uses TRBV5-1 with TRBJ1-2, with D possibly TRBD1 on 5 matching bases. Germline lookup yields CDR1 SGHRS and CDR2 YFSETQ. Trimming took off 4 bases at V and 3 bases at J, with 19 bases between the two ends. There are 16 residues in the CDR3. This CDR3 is CASSPGLRGEYYGYTF. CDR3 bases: TGCGCCAGCAGCCCGGGGCTCCGGGGAGAATACTATGGCTACACCTTC.

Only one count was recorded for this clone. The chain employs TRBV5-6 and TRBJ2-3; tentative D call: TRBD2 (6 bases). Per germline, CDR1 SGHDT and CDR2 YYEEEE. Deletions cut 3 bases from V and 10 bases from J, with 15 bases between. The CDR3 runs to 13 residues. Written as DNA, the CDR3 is TGTGCCAGCAGCTCTCTGACTAGGAGGGCGCAGTATTTT. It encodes CASSSLTRRAQYF.